One sample yielded the 19 T cell receptor beta chains listed below, sequenced in a study of blood T cell repertoires in COVID-19. Measured with immunoSEQ multiplex PCR; TCRdb has only the in-frame clones, and not every one. Here the sample spans roughly 500,000 clones, approximately 86% being singletons. Sequencing used PBMCs or T cells enriched from blood (not recorded which). The receptor set was obtained from a woman aged 60-70 years who had recovered from COVID-19.

This chain connects TRBV18 to TRBJ2-5; possible D gene TRBD2, 5 bases. The CDR3 runs to 11 residues. V gave up 6 bases and J gave up 3 bases, with 5 bases separating them. The germline V gene has CDR1 KGHSH and CDR2 LQKENI. This chain's CDR3 is CASSGKETQYF. The CDR3 region has the DNA TGTGCCAGCTCCGGGAAAGAGACCCAGTACTTC. Based on the CDR3 plus reference TRBV18 and TRBJ2-5, the full variable domain is NAGVMQNPRHLVRRRGQEARLRCSPMKGHSHVYWYRQLPEEGLKFMVYLQKENIIDESGMPKERFSAEFPKEGPSILRIQQVVRGDSAAYFCASSGKETQYFGPGTRLLVL.

V gene TRBV11-2 combines with J gene TRBJ2-3, with 13 bases that match TRBD2. Per the germline V gene, CDR1 is SGHAT and CDR2 is FQNNGV. With 1 base clipped from V and 3 bases from J, the junction kept 1 base outside the gene matches. This CDR3 is 16 amino acids long. The CDR3 loop is CASSLVGLAGTDTQYF. The CDR3 DNA reads as TGTGCCAGCAGCTTAGTGGGACTAGCGGGAACAGATACGCAGTATTTT.

The chain has TRBV28 and TRBJ2-7; TRBD1 might be the D (5 bases). V gave up 4 bases and J gave up 3 bases, with 7 bases separating them. The length of the CDR3 is 12 residues. Germline CDR1 MDHEN, CDR2 SYDVKM. The CDR3 region has the DNA TGTGCCAGCAGTTCAGGGTACTACGAGCAGTACGTC. Amino acids: CASSSGYYEQYV.

This sequence joins TRBV19 and TRBJ1-1; 12 bases agree with TRBD1. V trimming: 8 bases; J trimming: 7 bases; junction bases outside the gene matches: 5. The CDR3 length is 13 residues. Per the germline V gene, CDR1 is LNHDA and CDR2 is SQIVND (reference sequence). CDR3 sequence reads: CASGDRGRGEAFF. The CDR3 bases are TGTGCCAGTGGGGACAGGGGGCGGGGTGAAGCTTTCTTT. Full variable domain (remainder filled in from reference TRBV19 and TRBJ1-1): DGGITQSPKYLFRKEGQNVTLSCEQNLNHDAMYWYRQDPGQGLRLIYYSQIVNDFQKGDIAEGYSVSREKKESFPLTVTSAQKNPTAFYLCASGDRGRGEAFFGQGTRLTVV.

The chain joins TRBV15 to TRBJ1-4; TRBD1 is a possible D gene (5 bases). Germline CDR1 and CDR2: LNHNV and YYDKDF (reference sequence). V was clipped by 0 bases and J by 8 bases, with 13 bases between them. CDR3 length equals 15 residues. The CDR3 bases are TGTGCCACCAGCAGAGACTTCACCCCAGGGGAAAAACTGTTTTTT. Amino acid sequence: CATSRDFTPGEKLFF. Looking up the rest from reference TRBV15 and TRBJ1-4 gives the full variable domain: DAMVIQNPRYQVTQFGKPVTLSCSQTLNHNVMYWYQQKSSQAPKLLFHYYDKDFNNEADTPDNFQSRRPNTSFCFLDIRSPGLGDTAMYLCATSRDFTPGEKLFFGSGTQLSVL.

The CDR3 nucleotides are TGTGCCAGCAGTCCCTGGACAGGGGGAGTCCTTGGAGGCTACACCTTC. It codes for CASSPWTGGVLGGYTF. The chain recombines TRBV28 with TRBJ1-2, with 10 bases identical to TRBD1. V shed 5 bases, J shed 8 bases, and the junction held 14 bases outside the gene matches. CDR1 and CDR2 from the germline V gene are MDHEN and SYDVKM. The CDR3 spans 16 residues.

The chain recombines TRBV11-2 with TRBJ1-6; no clear D. CDR1 and CDR2 from the germline V gene are SGHAT and FQNNGV. V shed 0 bases and J shed 7 bases, with 10 bases lying between them. This CDR3 is built from 15 residues. CDR3 residues: CASSLDLGLNSPLHF. CDR3 in DNA: TGTGCCAGCAGCTTAGATCTGGGCCTGAATTCACCCCTCCACTTT.

The chain has TRBV30 and TRBJ1-5; tentative D call: TRBD1 (6 bases). Germline V gives CDR1 GTSNPN, CDR2 SVGIG (reference sequence). V was trimmed by 3 bases and J by 0 bases, leaving 12 bases between them. The CDR3 contains 15 residues. The CDR3 here is CAWSVRGSSNQPQHF. The CDR3 region has the DNA TGTGCCTGGAGCGTGAGGGGGTCTAGCAATCAGCCCCAGCATTTT.

In its sample, this clone was seen a few times. This chain links TRBV24-1 with TRBJ2-1, with TRBD1 matching 8 bases. This CDR3 comprises 15 residues. The germline CDR1 and CDR2 sequences are KGHDR and SFDVKD. V was clipped by 1 base and J by 2 bases; unmatched bases: 0. The CDR3 loop is CATSDLQGAYNEQFF. The CDR3 coding sequence is TGTGCCACCAGTGATTTACAGGGGGCCTACAATGAGCAGTTCTTC.

The J gene is TRBJ1-3, the V gene TRBV6-5; D is possibly TRBD1 (5 bases). Trimming removed 5 bases at V and 4 bases at J, with 15 bases between. This CDR3 is built from 15 residues. Germline V gene data show CDR1 as MNHEY and CDR2 as SVGAGI. In nucleotides, the CDR3 is TGTGCCAGCAGTCCTCAGGGATTAGGAGGAAACACCATATATTTT. Amino acids: CASSPQGLGGNTIYF.

The V call is TRBV30, the J call TRBJ1-4; 10 positions agree with TRBD1. Germline trimming cut 0 bases from V and 2 bases from J; bases unmatched to any gene: 9. The CDR3 is 18 residues long. CDR1 is GTSNPN and CDR2 is SVGIG in the germline V gene (reference sequence). CDR3 sequence reads: CAWSVQGGQGRTNEKLFF. The CDR3 DNA is TGTGCCTGGAGTGTACAAGGGGGACAGGGGCGCACTAATGAAAAACTGTTTTTT. Using reference TRBV30 and TRBJ1-4 for the parts outside the CDR3, the full variable domain is SQTIHQWPATLVQPVGSPLSLECTVEGTSNPNLYWYRQAAGRGLQLLFYSVGIGQISSEVPQNLSASRPQDRQFILSSKKLLLSDSGFYLCAWSVQGGQGRTNEKLFFGSGTQLSVL.

V usage is TRBV13 and J usage is TRBJ2-3, with D tentatively TRBD2 (6 bases). The V gene lost 8 bases and the J gene lost 0 bases, with 15 bases spanning the gap. The germline CDR1 and CDR2 sequences are PRHDT and FYEKMQ (reference sequence). This CDR3 has 15 residues. CDR3 amino acids: CASCSRTTSTDTQYF. The CDR3 coding sequence is TGTGCCAGCTGCTCCCGGACTACTAGCACAGATACGCAGTATTTT.

This chain links TRBV3-1 (or the pseudogene TRBV3-2) with TRBJ2-1, with 7 bases matching TRBD1. The V segment lost 6 bases and the J segment 5 bases; nucleotides outside the gene matches: 7. The germline V gene encodes CDR1 LGHDT and CDR2 YNNKEL (reference sequence). CDR3 length: 14 residues. CDR3 DNA sequence: TGTGCCAGCAGTCACCGGGACAGCAACAATGAGCAGTTCTTC. Protein product: CASSHRDSNNEQFF.

The gene calls are TRBV11-3 and TRBJ2-5, with no clear D. The length of the CDR3 is 12 residues. Germline assignment: CDR1 SGHNT and CDR2 YENEEA. Trimming cost V 5 bases and J 6 bases, with 10 bases left between them. The CDR3 spells CASSPRVQTQYF. CDR3 coding DNA: TGTGCCAGCAGCCCTAGAGTGCAGACCCAGTACTTC.

The CDR3 bases are TGTGCCAGCAGTTTAAGGGGGAGAGCCTTAAACACTGAAGCTTTCTTT. This codes for CASSLRGRALNTEAFF. V gene TRBV27 combines with J gene TRBJ1-1; maybe TRBD1 (6 bases). CDR3 length equals 16 residues. Germline CDR1 and CDR2: MNHEY and SMNVEV (reference sequence). Deletions cut 2 bases from V and 2 bases from J, with 15 bases between.

The chain links TRBV12-3 or TRBV12-4 to TRBJ1-2, with 9 bases that match TRBD1. The CDR3 spans 13 residues. Trimming at V came to 6 bases and at J to 2 bases, leaving 1 base not matched to a gene. The CDR3, as DNA: TGTGCCAGCAGAGGGACAGGGAACTATGGCTACACCTTC. This codes for CASRGTGNYGYTF.

The chain joins TRBV2 to TRBJ1-2; 10 bases fit TRBD1. Germline CDR1 is SNHLY and CDR2 is FYNNEI. J was trimmed by 6 bases and V by 1 base; bases with no gene match: 5. This CDR3 contains 15 residues. The DNA for the CDR3 is TGTGCCAGCAGTGAAGTTAGACAGGGGGCCCATGGCTACACCTTC. Amino acids: CASSEVRQGAHGYTF. The full variable domain, rest sourced from reference TRBV2 and TRBJ1-2, is EPEVTQTPSHQVTQMGQEVILRCVPISNHLYFYWYRQILGQKVEFLVSFYNNEISEKSEIFDDQFSVERPDGSNFTLKIRSTKLEDSAMYFCASSEVRQGAHGYTFGSGTRLTVV.

The V and J genes are TRBV3-1 (or the pseudogene TRBV3-2) and TRBJ1-4, with D possibly TRBD1 on 6 matching bases. The CDR3 contains 15 residues. The germline V gene has CDR1 LGHDT and CDR2 YNNKEL (reference sequence). The V end was cut by 1 base, the J end by 5 bases, with 11 bases between. The CDR3 is CASSQAGVGNEKLFF. CDR3 coding DNA: TGTGCCAGCAGCCAAGCAGGGGTGGGAAATGAAAAACTGTTTTTT.

The chain has TRBV3-1 (or the pseudogene TRBV3-2) and TRBJ2-2, with D possibly matching TRBD1 (5 bases). Germline CDR1 LGHDT, CDR2 YNNKEL (reference sequence). Deletions cut 1 base from V and 6 bases from J, with 9 bases between. The CDR3 sequence is 14 residues long. CDR3 amino acids: CASSQGRVAGELFF. DNA of the CDR3: TGTGCCAGCAGCCAAGGCAGGGTAGCCGGGGAGCTGTTTTTT.